A single sample is the source of the 32 T cell receptor beta chains below, sequenced in a study of cytomegalovirus exposure and HLA in healthy donors. PCR involved 60 Vbeta and 13 Jbeta primers. This table comes from immunoSEQ multiplex PCR, and its TCRdb copy is limited to in-frame clones, with some not included. Of 200,000 to 250,000 clones in the sample, approximately 80% were seen once. The sequencing sample was made of PBMCs. These receptor sequences come from a girl between 10 and 17 years old in good health and CMV-seronegative.

This clone appeared once. CDR3 nucleotide sequence: TGTGCCAGCAGCCGACAGGGGTATGGCTACACCTTC. Translating gives CASSRQGYGYTF. The chain combines TRBV28 with TRBJ1-2; 8 bases line up with TRBD1. CDR1 is MDHEN and CDR2 is SYDVKM in the germline V gene. Trimming at V came to 6 bases and at J to 5 bases, leaving 2 bases not matched to a gene. The length of the CDR3 is 12 residues.

A word on this clone: A junction boundary mismatches the germline segment, possibly from a read error. The J gene is TRBJ2-1, the V gene TRBV7-2; TRBD1 matches 7 bases. CDR3 length: 12 amino acids. CDR1 and CDR2 (germline): SGHTA, FQGNSA. CDR3 nucleotides: TGTGCCAGCAGCGTAGCAGGGGGTGAGCAGTTCTTC. Translation gives CASSVAGGEQFF.

The chain couples TRBV4-1 to TRBJ1-2; 7 bases line up with TRBD1. Germline trimming cut 4 bases from V and 5 bases from J; bases unmatched to any gene: 10. Looked up from germline, CDR1 is MGHRA and CDR2 is YSYEKL. The CDR3 has 15 residues. In DNA, the CDR3 is TGCGCCAGCAGCCGGGACAGCTGGTCTAGGTATGGCTACACCTTC. This translates into CASSRDSWSRYGYTF.

The chain recombines TRBV7-8 with TRBJ2-7, with D maybe TRBD2 (6 bases). The germline CDR1 and CDR2 sequences are SGHVS and FQNEAQ. The CDR3 is 14 residues long. The V and J ends lost 2 bases and 3 bases respectively, with 11 bases between them. Here the CDR3 DNA reads TGTGCCAGCAGCTTACGGGACTCTGACTACGAGCAGTACTTC. It specifies CASSLRDSDYEQYF.

The chain carries TRBV7-2 and TRBJ2-1, with unresolved D. This CDR3 region has 12 residues. The ends were cut back, 1 base at V and 6 bases at J, with 4 bases in the middle. Germline CDR1 and CDR2: SGHTA and FQGNSA. This CDR3 is CASSLDRNEQFF. Written as DNA, the CDR3 is TGTGCCAGCAGCTTAGATCGCAATGAGCAGTTCTTC.

This clone was picked up a small number of times. The V gene is TRBV5-6, the J gene TRBJ1-5, with D possibly TRBD1 on 5 matching bases. Per germline, CDR1 SGHDT and CDR2 YYEEEE. Trimming took 4 bases from V and 5 from J, leaving 10 bases between them. CDR3 length: 13 residues. The CDR3 region has the DNA TGTGCCAGCAGCACCGGGGGATATCAGCCCCAGCATTTT. This codes for CASSTGGYQPQHF. Full variable domain (outside the CDR3, taken from reference TRBV5-6 and TRBJ1-5): DAGVTQSPTHLIKTRGQQVTLRCSPKSGHDTVSWYQQALGQGPQFIFQYYEEEERQRGNFPDRFSGHQFPNYSSELNVNALLLGDSALYLCASSTGGYQPQHFGDGTRLSIL.

The V gene is TRBV18, the J gene TRBJ1-1; 7 bases map to TRBD1. Losses at the gene ends were 6 bases for V and 4 bases for J; bases not matched to a gene: 11. The V gene's germline CDR1 is KGHSH and CDR2 LQKENI. The CDR3 runs to 15 residues. CDR3 loop: CASSQWKGAVTEAFF. CDR3 in DNA: TGTGCCAGCTCCCAGTGGAAGGGGGCGGTCACTGAAGCTTTCTTT.

This chain joins TRBV19 and TRBJ1-4; D ambiguous. Germline V gene sequence: CDR1 LNHDA, CDR2 SQIVND (reference sequence). Trimming shortened V by 3 bases and J by 7 bases, and 21 bases separated the two germline ends. The CDR3 is 17 amino acids. The CDR3 reads CASSIEIGAEVREKLFF. DNA of the CDR3: TGTGCCAGTAGTATTGAGATAGGTGCGGAGGTGCGTGAAAAACTGTTTTTT. The full variable domain, with the rest looked up from reference TRBV19 and TRBJ1-4, is DGGITQSPKYLFRKEGQNVTLSCEQNLNHDAMYWYRQDPGQGLRLIYYSQIVNDFQKGDIAEGYSVSREKKESFPLTVTSAQKNPTAFYLCASSIEIGAEVREKLFFGSGTQLSVL.

The V and J genes are TRBV7-6 and TRBJ2-5; no reliable D call. Between the trimmed V and J ends, which lost 4 bases and 5 bases, there was a span of 11 bases. Germline CDR1 reads SGHVS; CDR2 reads FNYEAQ. This CDR3 region has 13 residues. CDR3 region: CASSSRTRETQYF. DNA of the CDR3: TGTGCCAGCAGCTCCCGTACCCGGGAGACCCAGTACTTC.

The chain carries TRBV15 and TRBJ1-4; 8 bases are a match to TRBD1. This CDR3 has 16 residues. CDR1 is LNHNV, CDR2 YYDKDF, per germline (reference sequence). Trimming removed 3 bases from V and 1 base from J; junction bases left unmatched: 4. CDR3 amino acids: CATSSSTGVTNEKLFF. In DNA, the CDR3 is TGTGCCACCAGCAGTTCGACAGGGGTAACTAATGAAAAACTGTTTTTT.

The J gene is TRBJ1-2, the V gene TRBV10-3, with D hard to call. V was trimmed by 10 bases and J by 6 bases, leaving 15 bases between them. CDR1 is ENHRY, CDR2 SYGVKD, per germline. This CDR3 region has 12 residues. The CDR3 DNA follows: TGTGCCACCAATCAAGAGGCTAATGGCTACACCTTC. It is translated as CATNQEANGYTF.

The gene calls are TRBV2 and TRBJ2-7; the match to TRBD2 covers 12 bases. CDR1 is SNHLY and CDR2 is FYNNEI in the germline V gene. V lost 5 bases, J lost 2 bases, and 4 bases stayed unmatched. The CDR3 contains 15 residues. As DNA, the CDR3 is TGTGCCAGCAGTCTTCTAGCGGGGGGGACCTACGAGCAGTACTTC. The encoded protein is CASSLLAGGTYEQYF.

J is TRBJ1-1 and V is TRBV5-5; 7 bases line up with TRBD1. The ends lost 6 bases at V and 0 bases at J; junction bases unmatched: 11. Germline V lookup: CDR1 SGHKS, CDR2 YYEKEE (reference sequence). CDR3 length: 16 amino acids. The CDR3 spells CASMARDRVMNTEAFF. The CDR3 nucleotides are TGTGCCAGCATGGCCCGGGACAGAGTCATGAACACTGAAGCTTTCTTT. Together with reference TRBV5-5 and TRBJ1-1, the CDR3 gives the full variable domain: DAGVTQSPTHLIKTRGQQVTLRCSPISGHKSVSWYQQVLGQGPQFIFQYYEKEERGRGNFPDRFSARQFPNYSSELNVNALLLGDSALYLCASMARDRVMNTEAFFGQGTRLTVV.

The rearrangement links TRBV2 to TRBJ1-1, with TRBD1 as a possible D gene (6 bases). Germline CDR1 and CDR2: SNHLY and FYNNEI. Trimming removed 7 bases from V and 1 base from J, with 13 bases in between. The CDR3 sequence is 14 residues long. The CDR3 protein is CASTPRQANTEAFF. CDR3 nucleotide sequence: TGTGCCAGCACCCCCCGACAGGCGAACACTGAAGCTTTCTTT.

This chain connects TRBV7-8 to TRBJ2-1, with 10 positions matching TRBD2. Germline CDR1 SGHVS, CDR2 FQNEAQ. Trimming took 6 bases from V and 5 from J; bases not matched to a gene: 7. The CDR3 runs 15 residues. The CDR3 reads CASSPLAGVNNEQFF. The CDR3 coding sequence is TGTGCCAGCAGTCCTCTAGCGGGAGTGAACAATGAGCAGTTCTTC.

The rearrangement joins TRBV6-4 to TRBJ2-3; D might be TRBD2 (6 bases). The germline V and J ends were trimmed by 3 bases and 3 bases, with 13 bases remaining between them. This CDR3 comprises 15 residues. Germline V lookup: CDR1 MRHNA, CDR2 SNTAGT. The CDR3 coding sequence is TGTGCCAGCAGTGAACTAGCCCAAGCTACAGATACGCAGTATTTT. Protein: CASSELAQATDTQYF.

The chain carries TRBV5-4 and TRBJ2-7; no firm D call. The CDR3 is 15 amino acids. Germline V gives CDR1 SGHNT, CDR2 YYREEE (reference sequence). With 4 bases removed from V and 5 bases from J, the gap between germline ends came to 19 bases. The CDR3 sequence is CASSPELPARHEQYF. CDR3 nucleotide sequence: TGTGCCAGCAGCCCAGAACTGCCCGCTAGGCACGAGCAGTACTTC.

V usage is TRBV7-9 and J usage is TRBJ1-2; maybe TRBD1 (6 bases). The CDR3 extends over 14 amino acids. V was trimmed by 5 bases and J by 0 bases, leaving 10 bases between them. CDR1 is SEHNR, CDR2 FQNEAQ, per germline (reference sequence). CDR3 loop: CASSRDTANYGYTF. CDR3 nucleotide sequence: TGTGCCAGCAGCCGGGACACTGCTAACTATGGCTACACCTTC.

This chain links TRBV11-2 with TRBJ2-1, with D hard to call. Germline loops: CDR1 SGHAT, CDR2 FQNNGV. The CDR3 extends over 17 amino acids. V was trimmed by 0 bases and J by 5 bases, leaving 17 bases between them. The CDR3: CASSLDGRRPADNEQFF. The CDR3 bases are TGTGCCAGCAGCTTAGATGGCCGGCGGCCAGCCGACAATGAGCAGTTCTTC.

Details on this clone: One end of the junction varies from germline; a read error may be responsible. The V call is TRBV7-3, the J call TRBJ2-1; 7 bases match TRBD2. The CDR3 is 14 amino acids. Germline V gene data show CDR1 as SGHTA and CDR2 as FQGTGA. CDR3 nucleotides: TGTGCCAGCAGCCCGGGACTACTACACAATGAGCAGCTCTTC. This translates into CASSPGLLHNEQLF.

The CDR3 protein is CSVSSGSNQPQHF. In DNA, the CDR3 is TGCAGCGTTTCGTCGGGTAGCAATCAGCCCCAGCATTTT. J is TRBJ1-5 and V is TRBV29-1; D unresolved. The length of the CDR3 is 13 residues. Germline loops: CDR1 SQVTM, CDR2 ANQGSEA. V gave up 5 bases and J gave up 0 bases, with 8 bases separating them. Combining the CDR3 with reference TRBV29-1 and TRBJ1-5 gives the whole variable domain SAVISQKPSRDICQRGTSLTIQCQVDSQVTMMFWYRQQPGQSLTLIATANQGSEATYESGFVIDKFPISRPNLTFSTLTVSNMSPEDSSIYLCSVSSGSNQPQHFGDGTRLSIL.

The chain is built from TRBV28 and TRBJ1-2; D remains ambiguous. Germline values: CDR1 MDHEN, CDR2 SYDVKM. Trimming removed 2 bases at V and 8 bases at J, with 18 bases between. The CDR3 covers 15 residues. CDR3 in amino acids: CASSLGPMSFKGYTF. The CDR3 DNA follows: TGTGCCAGCAGTTTAGGCCCGATGTCGTTTAAAGGCTACACCTTC.

This sequence joins TRBV7-8 and TRBJ2-7; D is unresolved. This CDR3 is 11 amino acids long. Germline lookup yields CDR1 SGHVS and CDR2 FQNEAQ. V lost 8 bases, J lost 1 base, and 6 bases lay in between. DNA of the CDR3: TGTGCCAGCCGCTCTTCCTACGAGCAGTACTTC. It is translated as CASRSSYEQYF.

The CDR3 sequence is CASSHQGGTGVRIYEQYF. CDR3 coding DNA: TGTGCCAGCAGCCACCAGGGGGGGACAGGGGTAAGGATCTACGAGCAGTACTTC. This sequence joins TRBV27 and TRBJ2-7; 10 nucleotides agree with TRBD1. V lost 6 bases and J lost 3; bases outside the gene matches: 17. This CDR3 region has 18 residues. Per the germline V gene, CDR1 is MNHEY and CDR2 is SMNVEV (reference sequence).

V and J are TRBV19 and TRBJ2-1; a weak D match, TRBD1 (6 bases). This CDR3 comprises 17 residues. From germline, CDR1 is LNHDA and CDR2 SQIVND (reference sequence). Trimming took off 9 bases at V and 0 bases at J, with 21 bases between the two ends. CDR3 nucleotides: TGTGCCAGCGCCCCGATTCCGGACAGCAGCTCCTACAATGAGCAGTTCTTC. Its translation is CASAPIPDSSSYNEQFF.

The chain couples TRBV7-8 to TRBJ2-2; D is uncertain. The length of the CDR3 is 15 residues. Trimming removed 2 bases at V and 0 bases at J, with 7 bases between. The germline V gene encodes CDR1 SGHVS and CDR2 FQNEAQ. CDR3 coding DNA: TGTGCCAGCAGCTTACGCAGTGCGAACACCGGGGAGCTGTTTTTT. Translating it yields CASSLRSANTGELFF.

The V gene is TRBV7-9, the J gene TRBJ1-2, with D uncertain. From germline, CDR1 is SEHNR and CDR2 FQNEAQ (reference sequence). V lost 3 bases to trimming and J lost 4 bases, with 12 bases between them. The CDR3 contains 14 residues. The chain's CDR3 is CASSLARLTYGYTF. CDR3 nucleotide sequence: TGTGCCAGCAGCTTGGCCAGGCTTACCTATGGCTACACCTTC.

The chain is built from TRBV9 and TRBJ1-2; the D gene is possibly TRBD1 (6 bases). Germline lookup yields CDR1 SGDLS and CDR2 YYNGEE. V was pared by 3 bases and J by 3 bases, with 9 bases between. The CDR3 is 13 residues long. The CDR3 loop reads CASSEGGDYGYTF. The CDR3 DNA reads TGTGCCAGCAGCGAGGGGGGGGACTATGGCTACACCTTC.

The chain uses TRBV30 and TRBJ2-3, with 11 bases that match TRBD2. The CDR3 is made up of 16 amino acids. Germline V gene lookup returns CDR1 GTSNPN and CDR2 SVGIG (reference sequence). J was trimmed by 7 bases and V by 0 bases; bases with no gene match: 9. The CDR3 DNA follows: TGTGCCTGGAGTGTACTGGCTAGCGGGGGGATAAATACGCAGTATTTT. This translates into CAWSVLASGGINTQYF.

Comment on this clone: A read error may produce the germline difference seen at one junction end. This chain joins TRBV7-9 and TRBJ2-7; 7 bases match TRBD1. This CDR3 spans 12 amino acids. Germline values: CDR1 SEHNR, CDR2 FQNEAQ (reference sequence). This chain's CDR3 is CSSSSQGYEQYF. In nucleotides, the CDR3 is TGTTCCAGCAGCTCACAGGGGTACGAGCAGTACTTC.

The rearrangement joins TRBV4-1 to TRBJ2-7; no clear D gene. Germline V gene lookup returns CDR1 MGHRA and CDR2 YSYEKL. V gave up 0 bases and J gave up 2 bases, with 11 bases separating them. This CDR3 is 15 amino acids long. In nucleotides, the CDR3 is TGCGCCAGCAGCCAAGATCGCCGAAGCACCTACGAGCAGTACTTC. Its translation: CASSQDRRSTYEQYF.

This chain links TRBV30 with TRBJ1-3; D is unresolved. Germline loops: CDR1 GTSNPN, CDR2 SVGIG (reference sequence). CDR3 length equals 12 residues. The ends were cut back, 0 bases at V and 8 bases at J, with 8 bases in the middle. CDR3 DNA: TGTGCCTGGAGTGTACGGGGTGACACCATATATTTT. This sequence encodes CAWSVRGDTIYF.